The following is a TCR beta chain sequence with its context. Its antigen is unknown. Germline assignment: CDR1 SGHNT and CDR2 YYREEE (reference sequence). V lost 0 bases, J lost 6 bases, and 4 bases stayed unmatched. The CDR3 runs 15 residues. The data were obtained in a study of circulating and synovial CD4+ cells in juvenile arthritis. Study findings and constraints: Traditional Vbeta family usage analysis missed the pathogenic-like versus bulk difference. These repertoires were less diverse than bulk blood CD4 repertoires. CPL versus bulk CD4 samples: T cell genome counts differed by at least an order of magnitude.

The method was immunoSEQ multiplex PCR; TCRdb's version includes in-frame clones alone and lacks a portion of them. The sample shows some 16,000 clones, more than 75% of them seen only once. The chain combines TRBV5-4 with TRBJ2-1; the match to TRBD2 covers 9 bases. This TCR was sampled from a human donor with juvenile idiopathic arthritis. Sequenced sample: CD4+ T cells from blood. CDR3 sequence (DNA): TGTGCCAGCAGCTTGGGCGGGGGGGCCGTCAATGAGCAGTTCTTC. It codes for CASSLGGGAVNEQFF.